Listed below are T cell receptor beta chains from one sample, sequenced in a study of brain metastases from non-small cell lung cancer. Sequenced by immunoSEQ multiplex PCR; TCRdb stores in-frame clones only, minus some. The table lists 4,700 or so clones, around 84% of them singletons, with around 5% in the top ten. The sequenced sample consisted of tumor-adjacent normal tissue. The receptor source for this set is a donor over 35 with non-small cell lung cancer. CDR3s include the opening cysteine and the closing phenylalanine or tryptophan. The order of the fields is CDR3 DNA, CDR3 protein, J gene, V gene, clone size, D gene. A D gene is named only where the DNA matches it firmly. A clone size is listed for some rows: how often the clone was seen (once, few, many), or a class if it is expanded.

cdr3_nt: TGTGCCAGCAGCTTCCTGCCCGGCAATTCACCCCTCCACTTT; cdr3_aa: CASSFLPGNSPLHF; j_call: TRBJ1-6; v_call: TRBV7-2; clone_size: .; d_call: .
cdr3_nt: TGTGCCAGCAGCCTCCTGACCGAGCAGTACTTC; cdr3_aa: CASSLLTEQYF; j_call: TRBJ2-7; v_call: TRBV5-6; clone_size: .; d_call: .
cdr3_nt: TGTGCCAGCACCTACGAGCAGTACTTC; cdr3_aa: CASTYEQYF; j_call: TRBJ2-7; v_call: TRBV28; clone_size: .; d_call: .
cdr3_nt: TGCGCCAGCAAAACGGGACTAGCGATAACCGGGGAGCTGTTTTTT; cdr3_aa: CASKTGLAITGELFF; j_call: TRBJ2-2; v_call: TRBV5-1; clone_size: once; d_call: TRBD2
cdr3_nt: TGCGCCAGCAGCCAAGATCAGGGTTCACCCCTCCACTTT; cdr3_aa: CASSQDQGSPLHF; j_call: TRBJ1-6; v_call: TRBV4-1; clone_size: .; d_call: .
cdr3_nt: TGTGCCAGCAGCTTAATTGAAGGGAAGCCCCAGCATTTT; cdr3_aa: CASSLIEGKPQHF; j_call: TRBJ1-5; v_call: TRBV7-9; clone_size: .; d_call: .
cdr3_nt: TGTGCCTGGAGTAATGGTGCGCATCTCACAGATACGCAGTATTTT; cdr3_aa: CAWSNGAHLTDTQYF; j_call: TRBJ2-3; v_call: TRBV30; clone_size: .; d_call: .
cdr3_nt: TGCAGCGTTGGGCAGGATGAGCAGTTCTTC; cdr3_aa: CSVGQDEQFF; j_call: TRBJ2-1; v_call: TRBV29-1; clone_size: .; d_call: .
cdr3_nt: TGTGCCAGCAGTGCTCGGACGGGTACTAACTATGGCTACACCTTC; cdr3_aa: CASSARTGTNYGYTF; j_call: TRBJ1-2; v_call: TRBV2; clone_size: .; d_call: .
cdr3_nt: TGCGCCAGCAGCCCCGGTGGGGCGGCCTCCTACGAGCAGTACTTC; cdr3_aa: CASSPGGAASYEQYF; j_call: TRBJ2-7; v_call: TRBV4-1; clone_size: .; d_call: .
cdr3_nt: TGTGCCAGCAGTGAAGAGGGGACTCTACAGTTCCACTTC; cdr3_aa: CASSEEGTLQFHF; j_call: TRBJ2-5; v_call: TRBV2; clone_size: .; d_call: .
cdr3_nt: TGTGCCAGCAGCTCGGATACAGGGTTGAGTCGCAATGAGCAGTTCTTC; cdr3_aa: CASSSDTGLSRNEQFF; j_call: TRBJ2-1; v_call: TRBV5-5; clone_size: .; d_call: .
cdr3_nt: TGTGCCACCAGCAGAGGGGGTGGGGGTGAGCAGTTCTTC; cdr3_aa: CATSRGGGGEQFF; j_call: TRBJ2-1; v_call: TRBV15; clone_size: large; d_call: .
cdr3_nt: TGTGCCAGCAGGAGGGACTACAATGAGCAGTTCTTC; cdr3_aa: CASRRDYNEQFF; j_call: TRBJ2-1; v_call: TRBV6-5; clone_size: few; d_call: .
cdr3_nt: TGCAGCGTCCCACAGGGAAAGCAGTTCTTC; cdr3_aa: CSVPQGKQFF; j_call: TRBJ2-1; v_call: TRBV29-1; clone_size: .; d_call: .
cdr3_nt: TGTGCCAGCAAACTAGCGGGAGGAGATGAGCAGTTCTTC; cdr3_aa: CASKLAGGDEQFF; j_call: TRBJ2-1; v_call: TRBV7-9; clone_size: .; d_call: TRBD2
cdr3_nt: TGTGCCAGCAGCTCGGGGGGTCAGCCCCAGCATTTT; cdr3_aa: CASSSGGQPQHF; j_call: TRBJ1-5; v_call: TRBV7-9; clone_size: .; d_call: .
cdr3_nt: TGCGCCAGCAAGGATGGGACAGTTGAAAAACTGTTTTTT; cdr3_aa: CASKDGTVEKLFF; j_call: TRBJ1-4; v_call: TRBV5-1; clone_size: .; d_call: TRBD1
cdr3_nt: TGCAGCGTTGTTAGCTCTGGGGCCAACGTCCTGACTTTC; cdr3_aa: CSVVSSGANVLTF; j_call: TRBJ2-6; v_call: TRBV29-1; clone_size: .; d_call: .
cdr3_nt: TGCGCCAGCAGCCCGCCCGGGGCAACAGATACGCAGTATTTT; cdr3_aa: CASSPPGATDTQYF; j_call: TRBJ2-3; v_call: TRBV4-1; clone_size: large; d_call: .
cdr3_nt: TGTGCCAGCAGCCATCGGAGCAGATTAAGCGGGAGCGACTTTTACAATGAGCAGTTCTTC; cdr3_aa: CASSHRSRLSGSDFYNEQFF; j_call: TRBJ2-1; v_call: TRBV3-1/TRBV3-2; clone_size: .; d_call: TRBD2
cdr3_nt: TGTGCCAGCAGTTTAGCAGGGACTGAAAAACTGTTTTTT; cdr3_aa: CASSLAGTEKLFF; j_call: TRBJ1-4; v_call: TRBV12-3/TRBV12-4; clone_size: once; d_call: .
cdr3_nt: TGTGCCAGCAGTCTTAGCGGGAGGGCCCTCGCAGATACGCAGTATTTT; cdr3_aa: CASSLSGRALADTQYF; j_call: TRBJ2-3; v_call: TRBV7-9; clone_size: .; d_call: TRBD2
cdr3_nt: TGTGCCAGCAGCTTAGTGGGACAGGTTAATCAGCCCCAGCATTTT; cdr3_aa: CASSLVGQVNQPQHF; j_call: TRBJ1-5; v_call: TRBV7-2; clone_size: .; d_call: TRBD1
cdr3_nt: TGTGCCAGCAGTGAAGGGGCAGGGGAGACCTACGAGCAGTACTTC; cdr3_aa: CASSEGAGETYEQYF; j_call: TRBJ2-7; v_call: TRBV2; clone_size: .; d_call: .
cdr3_nt: TGTGCCAGCTCATCCAGACTAGGGAGCACCGGGGAGCTGTTTTTT; cdr3_aa: CASSSRLGSTGELFF; j_call: TRBJ2-2; v_call: TRBV18; clone_size: .; d_call: .
cdr3_nt: TGTGCCAGCAGCCAAGATAATCGGGGGGCAGTCGGAGAAAAACTGTTTTTT; cdr3_aa: CASSQDNRGAVGEKLFF; j_call: TRBJ1-4; v_call: TRBV4-2; clone_size: .; d_call: .
cdr3_nt: TGTGCTAGCAGGATCACCTGGGGGCAAGATACGCAGTATTTT; cdr3_aa: CASRITWGQDTQYF; j_call: TRBJ2-3; v_call: TRBV6-5; clone_size: .; d_call: .
cdr3_nt: TGTGCCAGTACCTTTCGGGGAGGAACCGGGACGCTCTACAATGAGCAGTTCTTC; cdr3_aa: CASTFRGGTGTLYNEQFF; j_call: TRBJ2-1; v_call: TRBV19; clone_size: once; d_call: .
cdr3_nt: TGTGCCCGTAGGCCGGGGGCGGGGGGCACCGGGGAGCTGTTTTTT; cdr3_aa: CARRPGAGGTGELFF; j_call: TRBJ2-2; v_call: TRBV19; clone_size: .; d_call: TRBD2
cdr3_nt: TGTGCCAGCAGCGTACCTAACATACTGGGACAGGACCACCGAGAGACCCAGTACTTC; cdr3_aa: CASSVPNILGQDHRETQYF; j_call: TRBJ2-5; v_call: TRBV9; clone_size: few; d_call: TRBD1
cdr3_nt: TGTGCCAGCAGCCCCCCGGGACAGAGCCTTTCCAATGAGCAGTTCTTC; cdr3_aa: CASSPPGQSLSNEQFF; j_call: TRBJ2-1; v_call: TRBV9; clone_size: .; d_call: TRBD1
cdr3_nt: TGTGCCAGCAGCTTAGGACCGGGACATTCTAACTATGGCTACACCTTC; cdr3_aa: CASSLGPGHSNYGYTF; j_call: TRBJ1-2; v_call: TRBV5-4; clone_size: once; d_call: .
cdr3_nt: TGTGCCAGCAGCTCCGTAGCGGACTACAATGAGCAGTTCTTC; cdr3_aa: CASSSVADYNEQFF; j_call: TRBJ2-1; v_call: TRBV5-4; clone_size: .; d_call: .
cdr3_nt: TGCAGCGGGGCGGGAGGGAGAAATGGCTACACCTTC; cdr3_aa: CSGAGGRNGYTF; j_call: TRBJ1-2; v_call: TRBV29-1; clone_size: .; d_call: .
cdr3_nt: TGTGCCACCAGTCGAGGCAGGAGCTCCTACGAGCAGTACTTC; cdr3_aa: CATSRGRSSYEQYF; j_call: TRBJ2-7; v_call: TRBV24-1; clone_size: .; d_call: .
cdr3_nt: TGTGCCAGCAGCGCACCCGCGGGGGAGACCCAGTACTTC; cdr3_aa: CASSAPAGETQYF; j_call: TRBJ2-5; v_call: TRBV9; clone_size: .; d_call: .
cdr3_nt: TGTGCCAGCAGCACCTACAGCGGCGCCTACAATGAGCAGTTCTTC; cdr3_aa: CASSTYSGAYNEQFF; j_call: TRBJ2-1; v_call: TRBV7-8; clone_size: .; d_call: .
cdr3_nt: TGTGCCAGCAGTCCGGGTCCATACTCAGGGGGCAATCAGCCCCAGCATTTT; cdr3_aa: CASSPGPYSGGNQPQHF; j_call: TRBJ1-5; v_call: TRBV7-6; clone_size: .; d_call: .
cdr3_nt: TGTGCCAGCAGCGTAGGTCGGGAGCAGTTCTTC; cdr3_aa: CASSVGREQFF; j_call: TRBJ2-1; v_call: TRBV9; clone_size: .; d_call: .
cdr3_nt: TGTGCCAGCAGTCCTTATCTAGACAGCTCCTACAATGAGCAGTTCTTC; cdr3_aa: CASSPYLDSSYNEQFF; j_call: TRBJ2-1; v_call: TRBV6-6; clone_size: .; d_call: .
cdr3_nt: TGTGCCATCAGTGATCTCTACAGCGAAAGCTCCTATAATTCACCCCTCCACTTT; cdr3_aa: CAISDLYSESSYNSPLHF; j_call: TRBJ1-6; v_call: TRBV10-3; clone_size: .; d_call: .
cdr3_nt: TGTGCCAGCAGCGCCGGGACTAGGTCTATGGGCGATGAGCAGTTCTTC; cdr3_aa: CASSAGTRSMGDEQFF; j_call: TRBJ2-1; v_call: TRBV5-8; clone_size: .; d_call: TRBD2
cdr3_nt: TGCGCCAGCAGCCCAGACGGCCGGGGCACTGAAGCTTTCTTT; cdr3_aa: CASSPDGRGTEAFF; j_call: TRBJ1-1; v_call: TRBV5-1; clone_size: .; d_call: .
cdr3_nt: TGTGCCAGCAGTTTATGGGTGGACACTGAAGCTTTCTTT; cdr3_aa: CASSLWVDTEAFF; j_call: TRBJ1-1; v_call: TRBV27; clone_size: once; d_call: .
cdr3_nt: TGCAGCGTTGAGAAGGGAACCTCCTACAATGAGCAGTTCTTC; cdr3_aa: CSVEKGTSYNEQFF; j_call: TRBJ2-1; v_call: TRBV29-1; clone_size: once; d_call: .
cdr3_nt: TGTGCCACCGGGGAGGGTGGAAACACCATATATTTT; cdr3_aa: CATGEGGNTIYF; j_call: TRBJ1-3; v_call: TRBV10-3; clone_size: .; d_call: .
cdr3_nt: TGTGCCAGCACCGAAGCGGGGGGTGTGGGCAATCAGCCCCAGCATTTT; cdr3_aa: CASTEAGGVGNQPQHF; j_call: TRBJ1-5; v_call: TRBV7-9; clone_size: once; d_call: .